The T cell receptor beta chain described here comes from a study of T-cell memory formation after mild COVID-19. The germline gives CDR1 MDHEN, CDR2 SYDVKM. The CDR3 is 14 residues long. V lost 9 bases to trimming and J lost 2 bases; unmatched junction nucleotides: 2. Study observations and caveats: The SARS-CoV-2 specificity of second-wave clones reaching peak at day 37 remained unverified.

In the case of this clonotype: As yet, its antigen is unknown.

TCRdb recomputed calls from the 5' RACE reads with MiXCR, one row per CDR3 protein. The sample has approximately 430,000 distinct CDR3 sequences, under 25% seen once. The source of this sequence is an adult woman who had mild COVID-19 (a few samples of this study predate the infection). Cell type and time point are not known. The sample consisted of PBMCs or a T cell subset sorted from them (not recorded which). This chain uses TRBV28 with TRBJ2-6; 9 bases are shared with TRBD1. The CDR3 DNA reads TGTGCCAGTACAGGGGGCCCTGGGGCCAACGTCCTGACTTTC. Translation: CASTGGPGANVLTF.